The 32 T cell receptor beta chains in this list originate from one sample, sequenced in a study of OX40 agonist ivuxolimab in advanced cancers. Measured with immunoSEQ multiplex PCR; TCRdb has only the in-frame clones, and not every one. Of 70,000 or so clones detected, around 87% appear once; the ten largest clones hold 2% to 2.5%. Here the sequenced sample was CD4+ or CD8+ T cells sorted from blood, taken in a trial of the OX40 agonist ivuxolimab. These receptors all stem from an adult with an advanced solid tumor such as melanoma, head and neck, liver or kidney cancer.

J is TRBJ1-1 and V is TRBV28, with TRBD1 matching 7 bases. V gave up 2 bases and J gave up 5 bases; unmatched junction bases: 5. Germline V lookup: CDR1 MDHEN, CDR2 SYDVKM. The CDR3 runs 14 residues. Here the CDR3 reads CASSLKGALTEAFF. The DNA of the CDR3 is TGTGCCAGCAGTTTAAAGGGGGCGCTAACTGAAGCTTTCTTT. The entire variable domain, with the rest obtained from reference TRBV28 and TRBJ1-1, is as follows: DVKVTQSSRYLVKRTGEKVFLECVQDMDHENMFWYRQDPGLGLRLIYFSYDVKMKEKGDIPEGYSVSREKKERFSLILESASTNQTSMYLCASSLKGALTEAFFGQGTRLTVV.

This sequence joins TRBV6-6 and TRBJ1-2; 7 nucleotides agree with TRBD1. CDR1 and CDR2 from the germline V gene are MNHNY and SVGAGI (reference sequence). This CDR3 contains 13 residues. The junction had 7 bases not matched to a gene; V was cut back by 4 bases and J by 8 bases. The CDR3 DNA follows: TGTGCCAGCAGTTTAACAGGGGAATCCGGCTACACCTTC. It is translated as CASSLTGESGYTF.

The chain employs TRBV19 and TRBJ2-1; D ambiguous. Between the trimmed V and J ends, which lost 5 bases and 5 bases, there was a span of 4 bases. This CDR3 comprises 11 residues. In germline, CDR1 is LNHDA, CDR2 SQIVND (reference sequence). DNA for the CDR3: TGTGCCAGTAGTCCTAACAATGAGCAGTTCTTC. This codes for CASSPNNEQFF.

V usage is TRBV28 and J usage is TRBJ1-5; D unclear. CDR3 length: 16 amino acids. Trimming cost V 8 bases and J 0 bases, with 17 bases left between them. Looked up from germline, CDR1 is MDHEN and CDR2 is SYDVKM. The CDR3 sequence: CASCFRAVYSNQPQHF. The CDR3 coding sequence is TGTGCCAGCTGCTTCCGGGCAGTCTATAGCAATCAGCCCCAGCATTTT.

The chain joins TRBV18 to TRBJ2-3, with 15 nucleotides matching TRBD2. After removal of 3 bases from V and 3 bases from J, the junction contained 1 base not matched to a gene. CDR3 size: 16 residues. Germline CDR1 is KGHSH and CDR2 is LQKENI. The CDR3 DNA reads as TGTGCCAGCTCACCGGGACTAGCGGGGGGAACAGATACGCAGTATTTT. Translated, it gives CASSPGLAGGTDTQYF.

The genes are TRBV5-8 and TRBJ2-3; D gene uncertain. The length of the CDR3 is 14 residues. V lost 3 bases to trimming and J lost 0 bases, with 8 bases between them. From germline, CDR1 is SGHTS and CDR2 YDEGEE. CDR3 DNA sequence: TGTGCCAGCAGCTCCGGACGGAGCACAGATACGCAGTATTTT. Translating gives CASSSGRSTDTQYF.

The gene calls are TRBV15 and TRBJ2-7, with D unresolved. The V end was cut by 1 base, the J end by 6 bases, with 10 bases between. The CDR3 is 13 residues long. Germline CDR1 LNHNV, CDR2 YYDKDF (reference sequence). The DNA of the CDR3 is TGTGCCACCAGCAGAGGTAATAAGGTCGAGCAGTACTTC. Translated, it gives CATSRGNKVEQYF.

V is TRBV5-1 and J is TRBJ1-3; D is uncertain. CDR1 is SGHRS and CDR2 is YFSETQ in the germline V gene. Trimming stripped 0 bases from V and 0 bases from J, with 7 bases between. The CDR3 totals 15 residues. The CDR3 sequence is CASSLEGNSGNTIYF. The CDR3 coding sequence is TGCGCCAGCAGCTTGGAAGGGAACTCTGGAAACACCATATATTTT.

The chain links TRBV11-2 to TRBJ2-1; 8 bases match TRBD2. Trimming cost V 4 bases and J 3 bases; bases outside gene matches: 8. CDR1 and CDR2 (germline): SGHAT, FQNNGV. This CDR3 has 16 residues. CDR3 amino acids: CASSSLREGVYNEQFF. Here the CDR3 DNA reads TGTGCCAGCAGCTCCCTACGGGAGGGGGTCTACAATGAGCAGTTCTTC.

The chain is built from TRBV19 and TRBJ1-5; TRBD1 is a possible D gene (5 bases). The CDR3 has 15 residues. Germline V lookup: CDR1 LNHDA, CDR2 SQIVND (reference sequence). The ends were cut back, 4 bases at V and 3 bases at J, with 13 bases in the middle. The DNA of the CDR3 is TGTGCCAGTAGTACTGACAGCGGGGACAATCAGCCCCAGCATTTT. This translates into CASSTDSGDNQPQHF. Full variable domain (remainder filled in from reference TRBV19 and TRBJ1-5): DGGITQSPKYLFRKEGQNVTLSCEQNLNHDAMYWYRQDPGQGLRLIYYSQIVNDFQKGDIAEGYSVSREKKESFPLTVTSAQKNPTAFYLCASSTDSGDNQPQHFGDGTRLSIL.

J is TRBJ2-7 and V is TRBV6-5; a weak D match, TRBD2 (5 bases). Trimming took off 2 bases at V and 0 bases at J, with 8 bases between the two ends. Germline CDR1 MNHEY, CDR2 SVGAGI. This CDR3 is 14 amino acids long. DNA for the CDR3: TGTGCCAGCAGTTACAACGGGGACTCCTACGAGCAGTACTTC. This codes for CASSYNGDSYEQYF.

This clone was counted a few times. This chain's CDR3 is CASSLDSNYGYTF. In DNA, the CDR3 is TGTGCCAGTAGTCTCGACAGTAACTATGGCTACACCTTC. The chain links TRBV19 to TRBJ1-2, with D maybe TRBD1 (5 bases). Trimming took 5 bases from V and 1 from J, leaving 8 bases between them. The CDR3 is 13 amino acids. The V gene's germline CDR1 is LNHDA and CDR2 SQIVND (reference sequence).

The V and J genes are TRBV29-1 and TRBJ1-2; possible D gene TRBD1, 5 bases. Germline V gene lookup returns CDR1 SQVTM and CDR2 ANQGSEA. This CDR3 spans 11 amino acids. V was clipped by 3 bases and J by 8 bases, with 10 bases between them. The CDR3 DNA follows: TGCAGCGTTGAGGTCCCAGGGGGCTACACCTTC. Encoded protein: CSVEVPGGYTF.

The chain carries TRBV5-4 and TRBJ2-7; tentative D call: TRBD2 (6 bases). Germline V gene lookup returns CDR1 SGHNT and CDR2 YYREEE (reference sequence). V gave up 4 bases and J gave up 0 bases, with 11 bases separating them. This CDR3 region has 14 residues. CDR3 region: CASSPGLSSYEQYF. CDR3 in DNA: TGTGCCAGCAGCCCGGGACTGAGCTCCTACGAGCAGTACTTC.

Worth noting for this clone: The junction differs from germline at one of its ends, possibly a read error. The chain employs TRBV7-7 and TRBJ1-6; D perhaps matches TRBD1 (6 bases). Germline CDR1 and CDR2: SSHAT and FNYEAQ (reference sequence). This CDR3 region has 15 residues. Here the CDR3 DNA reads TGTGCTAGCAGCTTAGCCGTAGGGGGAAATTCACCCCTCCACTTT. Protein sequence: CASSLAVGGNSPLHF.

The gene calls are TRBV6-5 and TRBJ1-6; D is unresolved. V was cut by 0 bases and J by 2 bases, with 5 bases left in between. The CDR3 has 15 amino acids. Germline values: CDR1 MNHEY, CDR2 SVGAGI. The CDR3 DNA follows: TGTGCCAGCAGTTACTCCGGGGCCTATAATTCACCCCTCCACTTT. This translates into CASSYSGAYNSPLHF.

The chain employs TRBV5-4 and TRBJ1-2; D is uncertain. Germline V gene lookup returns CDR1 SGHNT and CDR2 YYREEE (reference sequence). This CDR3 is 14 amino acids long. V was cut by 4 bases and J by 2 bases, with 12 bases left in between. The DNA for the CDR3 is TGTGCCAGCAGCCTAGGACTGTTGAACTATGGCTACACCTTC. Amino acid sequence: CASSLGLLNYGYTF.

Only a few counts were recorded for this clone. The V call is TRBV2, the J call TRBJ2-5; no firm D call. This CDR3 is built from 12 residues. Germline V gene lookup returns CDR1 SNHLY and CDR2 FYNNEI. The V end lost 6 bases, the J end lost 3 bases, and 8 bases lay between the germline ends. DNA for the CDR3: TGTGCCAGCAGACGCCGGGAAGAGACCCAGTACTTC. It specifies CASRRREETQYF.

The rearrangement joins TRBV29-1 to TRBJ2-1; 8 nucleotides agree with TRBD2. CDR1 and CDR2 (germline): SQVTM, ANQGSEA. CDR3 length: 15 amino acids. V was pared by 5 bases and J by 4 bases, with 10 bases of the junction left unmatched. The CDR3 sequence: CSVTEPSGGYNEQFF. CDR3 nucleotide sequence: TGCAGCGTTACCGAGCCCAGCGGGGGTTACAATGAGCAGTTCTTC.

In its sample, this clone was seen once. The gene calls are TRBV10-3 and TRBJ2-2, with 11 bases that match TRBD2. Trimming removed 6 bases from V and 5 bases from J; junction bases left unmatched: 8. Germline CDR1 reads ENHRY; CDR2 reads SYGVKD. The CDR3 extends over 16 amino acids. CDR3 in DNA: TGTGCCATCAGCGACCCCCGGACTAGCGGGACCGGGGAGCTGTTTTTT. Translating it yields CAISDPRTSGTGELFF.

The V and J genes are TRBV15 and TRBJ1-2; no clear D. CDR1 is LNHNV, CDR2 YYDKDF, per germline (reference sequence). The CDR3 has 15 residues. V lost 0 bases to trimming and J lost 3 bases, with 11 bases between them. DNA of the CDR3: TGTGCCACCAGCAGAGAATCCCGACCGGACTATGGCTACACCTTC. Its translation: CATSRESRPDYGYTF.

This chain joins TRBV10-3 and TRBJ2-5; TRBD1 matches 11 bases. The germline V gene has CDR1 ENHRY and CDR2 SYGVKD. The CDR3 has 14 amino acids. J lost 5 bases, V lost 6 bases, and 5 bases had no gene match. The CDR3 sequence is CAIRTDRGQETQYF. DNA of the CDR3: TGTGCCATCAGGACGGACAGGGGGCAGGAGACCCAGTACTTC.

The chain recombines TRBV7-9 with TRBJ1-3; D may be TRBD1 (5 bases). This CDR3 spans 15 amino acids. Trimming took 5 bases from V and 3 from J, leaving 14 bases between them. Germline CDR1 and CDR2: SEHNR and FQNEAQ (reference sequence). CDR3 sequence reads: CASSPSGAGGNTIYF. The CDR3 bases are TGTGCCAGCAGCCCGAGCGGGGCCGGTGGAAACACCATATATTTT.

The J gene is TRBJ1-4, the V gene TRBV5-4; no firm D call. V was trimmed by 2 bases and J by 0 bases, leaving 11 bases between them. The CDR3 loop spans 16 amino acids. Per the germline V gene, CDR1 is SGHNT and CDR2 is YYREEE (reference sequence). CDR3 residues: CASSFEKTATNEKLFF. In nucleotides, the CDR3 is TGTGCCAGCAGCTTCGAAAAGACCGCAACTAATGAAAAACTGTTTTTT.

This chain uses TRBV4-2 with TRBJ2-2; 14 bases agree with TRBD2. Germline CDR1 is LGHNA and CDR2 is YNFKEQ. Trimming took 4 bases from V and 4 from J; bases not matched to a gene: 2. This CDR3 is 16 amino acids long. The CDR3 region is CASSLGLAGGTGELFF. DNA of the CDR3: TGTGCCAGCAGCCTCGGACTAGCGGGGGGCACCGGGGAGCTGTTTTTT.

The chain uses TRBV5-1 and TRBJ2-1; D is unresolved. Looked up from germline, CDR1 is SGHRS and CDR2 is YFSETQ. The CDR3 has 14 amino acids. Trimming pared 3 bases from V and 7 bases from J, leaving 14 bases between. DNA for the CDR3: TGCGCCAGCAGCTGGCTGGTTGGGGAAAATGAGCAGTTCTTC. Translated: CASSWLVGENEQFF.

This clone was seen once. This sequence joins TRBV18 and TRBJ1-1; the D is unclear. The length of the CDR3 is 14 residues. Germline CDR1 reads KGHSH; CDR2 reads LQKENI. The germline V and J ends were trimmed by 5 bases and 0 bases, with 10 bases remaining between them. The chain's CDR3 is CASSSSPMNTEAFF. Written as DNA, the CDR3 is TGTGCCAGCTCATCTTCTCCGATGAACACTGAAGCTTTCTTT. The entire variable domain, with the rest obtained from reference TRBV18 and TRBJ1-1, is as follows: NAGVMQNPRHLVRRRGQEARLRCSPMKGHSHVYWYRQLPEEGLKFMVYLQKENIIDESGMPKERFSAEFPKEGPSILRIQQVVRGDSAAYFCASSSSPMNTEAFFGQGTRLTVV.

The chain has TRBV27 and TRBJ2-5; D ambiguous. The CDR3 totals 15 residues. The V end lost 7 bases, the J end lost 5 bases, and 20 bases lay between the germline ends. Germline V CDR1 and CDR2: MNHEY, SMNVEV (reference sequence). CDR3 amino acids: CASTPRLAGPETQYF. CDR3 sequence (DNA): TGTGCCAGCACCCCTCGCCTGGCCGGTCCTGAGACCCAGTACTTC.

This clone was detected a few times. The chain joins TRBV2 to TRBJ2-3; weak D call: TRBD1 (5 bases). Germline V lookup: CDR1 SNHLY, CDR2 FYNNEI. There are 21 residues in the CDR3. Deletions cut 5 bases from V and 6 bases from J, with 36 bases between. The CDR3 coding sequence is TGTGCCAGCAGTCCCGAACCCCGGACAAATCAAGACATCTTTAAGGGGGATACGCAGTATTTT. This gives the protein CASSPEPRTNQDIFKGDTQYF.

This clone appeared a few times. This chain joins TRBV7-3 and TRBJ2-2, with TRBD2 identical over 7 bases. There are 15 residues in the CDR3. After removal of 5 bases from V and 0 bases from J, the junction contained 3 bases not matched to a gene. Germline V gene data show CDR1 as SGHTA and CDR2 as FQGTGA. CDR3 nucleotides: TGTGCCAGCAGCCAGCGGGAAACGAACACCGGGGAGCTGTTTTTT. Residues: CASSQRETNTGELFF.

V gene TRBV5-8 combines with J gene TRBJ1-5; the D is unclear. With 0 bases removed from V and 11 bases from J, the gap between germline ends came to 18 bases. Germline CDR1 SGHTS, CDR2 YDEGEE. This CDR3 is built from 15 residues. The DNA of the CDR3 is TGTGCCAGCAGCTTGGAGGAATTAGGAGTAGGGTCCCAGCATTTT. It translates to CASSLEELGVGSQHF.

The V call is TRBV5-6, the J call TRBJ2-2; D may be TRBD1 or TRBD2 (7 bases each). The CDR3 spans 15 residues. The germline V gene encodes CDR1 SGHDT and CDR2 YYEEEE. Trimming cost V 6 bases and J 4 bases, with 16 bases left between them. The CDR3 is CASTPGGASTGELFF. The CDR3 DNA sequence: TGTGCCAGCACCCCAGGGGGGGCGAGCACCGGGGAGCTGTTTTTT.